The sequence of this T cell receptor beta chain was determined in a study of T-cell memory formation after mild COVID-19 (dated by TCRdb to 2020 to 2022). About the study as a whole: TCR sequence clusters from the two donors were largely donor specific. Two young, previously healthy adult volunteers, one female and one male, were included in the cohort. In two donors, T-cell clones that expanded and contracted after mild COVID-19 were followed by sequencing TCRalpha and TCRbeta repertoires longitudinally. The paper's findings and limits, for the study overall: Clones that contracted from day 15 to 85 showed balanced CD4/CD8 phenotypes, whereas a second wave of clones that expanded from day 15 to 37 leaned towards CD4+. Contracting CD4+ clones turned up mainly in the CM and EM memory subsets, whereas EMRA was where CD8+ clones were enriched. SARS-CoV-2 specificity was not confirmed for the second-wave clones peaking on day 37. The study covered only a couple of mild cases, and larger cohorts including severe cases with pre-infection samples were considered necessary. Some responding clones were found in pre-infection memory, which suggests that pre-existing cross-reactive memory T cells took part in the SARS-CoV-2 response.

The instrument given in TCRdb is Illumina NovaSeq 6000. Using 5'RACE with constant-segment primers, TCRalpha and TCRbeta cDNA libraries were constructed, with sample barcodes and unique molecular identifiers added in the process. Trizol reagent was used to extract RNA from every sample. The libraries were amplified in two PCR steps, and the second step added a second sample barcode and Illumina TruSeq adapters. Libraries were sequenced on an Illumina NovaSeq with 2 x 150 bp paired-end reads. In the authors' own workflow: Reads were demultiplexed and collapsed into UMI-guided consensus sequences with migec v1.2.7. Using mixcr v2.1.11, the UMI consensuses were aligned to TRA and TRB V and J templates and assembled into clonotypes. A clonotype was counted as expanded or contracted only when both edgeR and NoisET called the clonotype significant, with the noise models trained on biological replicates. For edgeR calls, the cutoffs were a false discovery rate-adjusted p below 0.01 and a log2 fold-change threshold of 1. As an exploratory analysis of dynamics, max-normalized trajectories of the 1000 most abundant clonotypes were examined with PCA combined with hierarchical clustering. The CD4 or CD8 phenotype of responding clones was assigned using the separately sequenced CD4+ and CD8+ repertoires. TCRdb applied fastp at Q25 and MiXCR to the public reads, then kept only in-frame beta chains. Each entry is one CDR3 protein sequence, shown with its most common DNA and genes. These V and J calls are TCRdb output, not the study's own analysis. This sample is represented by fewer than 450,000 distinct CDR3 sequences; around 20% of them were singletons. The ten top clones hold around an eighth of the sample.

Ficoll-Paque density gradient centrifugation was the method used to isolate PBMCs. There are many counts of this clonotype. The antigen it recognizes is unknown. Base qualities are not recorded, but no much larger clone differs from it by a single base. The germline V gene encodes CDR1 GTSNPN and CDR2 SVGIG (reference sequence). Including cysteine and phenylalanine, the CDR3 has 14 amino acids. This entry keeps only the CDR3 DNA: 42 bases, framed from base 1. Trimming at the junction amounts to 5 bases on V and 4 bases on J, and the germline ends lie 15 bases apart. Sequenced: PBMCs or a T cell subset sorted from them (not recorded which). The origin of this receptor is an adult woman who had mild COVID-19 (a few samples of this study predate the infection). The sample titles of this study are shuffled in the database, so cell type and time point are left out; the donor was told from shared clones. The rearrangement joined TRBV30 to TRBJ2-1; the D segment may tentatively be TRBD1 or TRBD2, each giving 5 matched bases. The DNA sequence is given as TGTGCCTGGTCCCGGGACCTACATTACAATGAGCAGTTCTTC. This translates into CAWSRDLHYNEQFF.